The 26 T cell receptor beta chains below come from one sample, sequenced in a study of blood T cell repertoires in COVID-19. TCRdb keeps only in-frame clones here, not all; method: immunoSEQ multiplex PCR. Found here are about 63,000 clones, roughly nine tenths of them singletons; the top ten hold around a fifth. Source material: peripheral blood. The receptors come from a woman aged 80 or over with acute or convalescent COVID-19.

The chain recombines TRBV28 with TRBJ1-1; D is ambiguous. Trimming took off 2 bases at V and 10 bases at J, with 14 bases between the two ends. The CDR3 runs 13 residues. Per germline, CDR1 MDHEN and CDR2 SYDVKM. CDR3 DNA: TGTGCCAGCAGTTTAGTCCAGATTTCTGGAGCTTTCTTT. As protein: CASSLVQISGAFF.

The rearrangement joins TRBV7-2 to TRBJ2-7; the D is unclear. Germline V gene sequence: CDR1 SGHTA, CDR2 FQGNSA. The CDR3 is 13 residues long. V shed 2 bases and J shed 0 bases, with 5 bases lying between them. The CDR3 DNA sequence: TGTGCCAGCAGCTTACACTACTCCTACGAGCAGTACTTC. This gives the protein CASSLHYSYEQYF.

This chain connects TRBV24-1 to TRBJ2-4; unclear D gene. V lost 4 bases, J lost 7 bases, and 13 bases lay in between. Germline-derived CDR1 and CDR2 are KGHDR and SFDVKD. The CDR3 is 14 amino acids. CDR3 in amino acids: CATSDPAGPNIQYF. CDR3 nucleotide sequence: TGTGCCACCAGTGACCCCGCTGGGCCGAACATTCAGTACTTC.

The sample holds one count of this clone. The chain combines TRBV11-2 with TRBJ1-1; tentative D call: TRBD1 (6 bases). Germline V gene lookup returns CDR1 SGHAT and CDR2 FQNNGV. V was pared by 4 bases and J by 2 bases, with 11 bases between. The CDR3 has 14 residues. The CDR3 DNA follows: TGTGCCAGCAGCTCCCCGGACAGAAACACTGAAGCTTTCTTT. This codes for CASSSPDRNTEAFF. The whole variable domain, remainder taken from reference TRBV11-2 and TRBJ1-1, is EAGVAQSPRYKIIEKRQSVAFWCNPISGHATLYWYQQILGQGPKLLIQFQNNGVVDDSQLPKDRFSAERLKGVDSTLKIQPAKLEDSAVYLCASSSPDRNTEAFFGQGTRLTVV.

This rearrangement joins TRBV30 to TRBJ2-1, with 9 bases fitting TRBD2. Germline values: CDR1 GTSNPN, CDR2 SVGIG (reference sequence). The CDR3 spans 15 residues. V was pared by 3 bases and J by 4 bases, with 7 bases of the junction left unmatched. Written as DNA, the CDR3 is TGTGCCTGGAGGAGAACTAGCGGGCGATACAATGAGCAGTTCTTC. Translation: CAWRRTSGRYNEQFF. The whole variable domain, filled in from reference TRBV30 and TRBJ2-1, reads SQTIHQWPATLVQPVGSPLSLECTVEGTSNPNLYWYRQAAGRGLQLLFYSVGIGQISSEVPQNLSASRPQDRQFILSSKKLLLSDSGFYLCAWRRTSGRYNEQFFGPGTRLTVL.

The chain recombines TRBV28 with TRBJ2-2; TRBD1 aligns across 9 bases. Germline CDR1 is MDHEN and CDR2 is SYDVKM. There are 16 residues in the CDR3. Trimming removed 6 bases from V and 5 bases from J; junction bases left unmatched: 10. This CDR3 reads CASSLGLGQGTGELFF. The CDR3 nucleotides are TGTGCCAGCAGCCTAGGATTAGGACAGGGGACCGGGGAGCTGTTTTTT.

The chain combines TRBV4-1 with TRBJ2-3, with 8 bases fitting TRBD2. Germline V gene lookup returns CDR1 MGHRA and CDR2 YSYEKL. CDR3 length equals 16 residues. J was trimmed by 4 bases and V by 5 bases; bases with no gene match: 11. The CDR3 protein is CASSSPPSGRADTQYF. CDR3 nucleotide sequence: TGCGCCAGCAGCTCCCCCCCCAGCGGGAGAGCAGATACGCAGTATTTT.

This chain joins TRBV11-3 and TRBJ2-1; 8 bases map to TRBD2. Germline CDR1 is SGHNT and CDR2 is YENEEA. CDR3 size: 16 residues. V shed 4 bases and J 4 bases; nucleotides not matched to a gene: 9. The CDR3 DNA follows: TGTGCCAGCAGCTCTTGGGGCGGGGGGCCTTACAATGAGCAGTTCTTC. The encoded protein is CASSSWGGGPYNEQFF.

This clone was recorded only once. The chain carries TRBV6-4 and TRBJ1-3; 9 bases are shared with TRBD1. After removal of 0 bases from V and 3 bases from J, the junction contained 3 bases not matched to a gene. Germline CDR1 is MRHNA and CDR2 is SNTAGT. The CDR3 is made up of 16 amino acids. This CDR3 is CASSDSTGGDGNTIYF. The CDR3 nucleotides read TGTGCCAGCAGTGACTCGACAGGGGGAGATGGAAACACCATATATTTT.

The chain uses TRBV5-4 and TRBJ1-2, with 7 bases fitting TRBD1. The J segment lost 8 bases and the V segment lost 0 bases, leaving 7 bases of the junction unmatched. The germline gives CDR1 SGHNT, CDR2 YYREEE (reference sequence). The CDR3 spans 14 residues. In DNA form, the CDR3 reads TGTGCCAGCAGCTTGGCCGTGGAAGGGGGCGGCTACACCTTC. As protein: CASSLAVEGGGYTF.

This rearrangement joins TRBV6-6 to TRBJ1-6; 7 nucleotides align to TRBD1. CDR1 MNHNY and CDR2 SVGAGI come from the germline V gene (reference sequence). This CDR3 is 19 amino acids long. J gave up 7 bases and V 5 bases, and 20 bases lay outside the gene matches. The CDR3 nucleotides read TGTGCCAGCAGTCAGATTAAGAAGGGGGGACAGTCAAGCAATTCACCCCTCCACTTT. The encoded protein is CASSQIKKGGQSSNSPLHF.

V usage is TRBV11-2 and J usage is TRBJ2-2; 10 bases fit TRBD2. The CDR3 has 18 amino acids. Germline V CDR1 and CDR2: SGHAT, FQNNGV. The V gene end was trimmed by 6 bases and the J gene end by 6 bases; junction bases not matched to a gene: 16. This CDR3 reads CASRSPPGTSERPGELFF. CDR3 bases: TGTGCCAGCAGATCACCGCCGGGGACTAGCGAACGTCCCGGGGAGCTGTTTTTT. Combining the CDR3 with reference TRBV11-2 and TRBJ2-2 gives the whole variable domain EAGVAQSPRYKIIEKRQSVAFWCNPISGHATLYWYQQILGQGPKLLIQFQNNGVVDDSQLPKDRFSAERLKGVDSTLKIQPAKLEDSAVYLCASRSPPGTSERPGELFFGEGSRLTVL.

This chain links TRBV6-6 with TRBJ2-7; 9 positions match TRBD1. The J segment lost 0 bases and the V segment lost 6 bases, leaving 6 bases of the junction unmatched. The CDR3 covers 15 residues. The V gene's germline CDR1 is MNHNY and CDR2 SVGAGI (reference sequence). CDR3: CASRQRGQGSYEQYF. Written as DNA, the CDR3 is TGTGCCAGCAGACAGAGGGGACAGGGCTCCTACGAGCAGTACTTC.

J is TRBJ1-3 and V is TRBV3-1 (or the pseudogene TRBV3-2); the D gene is possibly TRBD1 (5 bases). CDR3 length: 15 amino acids. CDR1 and CDR2 from the germline V gene are LGHDT and YNNKEL (reference sequence). The V and J ends lost 0 bases and 2 bases respectively, with 8 bases between them. CDR3 sequence reads: CASSQDSGAGNTIYF. The DNA for the CDR3 is TGTGCCAGCAGCCAAGATTCGGGGGCTGGAAACACCATATATTTT.

This chain uses TRBV7-9 with TRBJ1-6; maybe TRBD1 (5 bases). V was pared by 4 bases and J by 7 bases, with 14 bases between. This CDR3 spans 15 amino acids. The germline V gene encodes CDR1 SEHNR and CDR2 FQNEAQ (reference sequence). The CDR3 region is CASSSRDFGNSPLHF. Here the CDR3 DNA reads TGTGCCAGCAGCTCCCGGGACTTCGGGAATTCACCCCTCCACTTT.

This chain connects TRBV5-4 to TRBJ2-3; D unclear. The CDR3 is made up of 13 amino acids. The V gene's germline CDR1 is SGHNT and CDR2 YYREEE (reference sequence). V was pared by 2 bases and J by 4 bases, with 8 bases between. The CDR3 spells CASSFPPADTQYF. For the CDR3, the DNA is TGTGCCAGCAGCTTCCCCCCCGCAGATACGCAGTATTTT.

The V gene is TRBV4-3, the J gene TRBJ1-2; possibly TRBD1 for D (6 bases). V gave up 0 bases and J gave up 4 bases, with 18 bases separating them. Per the germline V gene, CDR1 is LGHNA and CDR2 is YSLEER. The CDR3 loop spans 17 amino acids. DNA of the CDR3: TGCGCCAGCAGCCAAGATCGGGGGGGGCTCAGGGGCTATGGCTACACCTTC. Translated, it gives CASSQDRGGLRGYGYTF.

The chain recombines TRBV5-5 with TRBJ1-5, with a tentative D call TRBD1 (6 bases). The CDR3 is 13 amino acids. Germline values: CDR1 SGHKS, CDR2 YYEKEE (reference sequence). V shed 4 bases and J shed 5 bases, with 10 bases lying between them. The CDR3 protein is CASSLGGDQPQHF. The DNA for the CDR3 is TGTGCCAGCAGCCTAGGGGGGGATCAGCCCCAGCATTTT.

The count of this clone is one. The chain employs TRBV21-1 and TRBJ1-4; the table gives TRBD1 as D, unverified against the DNA. TRBV21-1 is a pseudogene. The CDR3 contains 17 residues. The CDR3 loop is CASSKRVTGATNEKLFF. CDR3 in DNA: TGTGCCAGCAGCAAGAGGGTGACAGGTGCAACTAATGAAAAACTGTTTTTT.

DNA for the CDR3: TGTGCCAGCAGTCAACTCCTTGGGGGGGATCAGCCCCAGCATTTT. Protein product: CASSQLLGGDQPQHF. The genes are TRBV6-2 or TRBV6-3 and TRBJ1-5, with D tentatively TRBD1 (5 bases). Trimming removed 5 bases from V and 5 bases from J, with 16 bases in between. The CDR3 has 15 amino acids. Germline V lookup: CDR1 MNHEY, CDR2 SVGEGT.

Concerning this clone itself: One end of the junction varies from germline; a read error may be responsible. V and J are TRBV6-1 and TRBJ1-4; TRBD1 agrees at 12 bases. The CDR3 sequence is 17 residues long. The germline CDR1 and CDR2 sequences are MNHNS and SASEGT. The CDR3 coding sequence is TGTGCCAGCAGCGAAGGGACAGGGGGCGGAGGGAATGAAAAACTGTTTTTT. Translating gives CASSEGTGGGGNEKLFF.

The J gene is TRBJ1-3, the V gene TRBV11-2; TRBD1 aligns across 10 bases. The junction had 3 bases not matched to a gene; V was cut back by 5 bases and J by 5 bases. Looked up from germline, CDR1 is SGHAT and CDR2 is FQNNGV. CDR3 size: 14 residues. In DNA form, the CDR3 reads TGTGCCAGCAGCCAGACAGGGGGCCGAAACACCATATATTTT. Protein sequence: CASSQTGGRNTIYF.

In DNA form, the CDR3 reads TGTGCCAGCAGTTCGGACAGGTCCTATAATTCACCCCTCCACTTT. Protein sequence: CASSSDRSYNSPLHF. V and J are TRBV6-5 and TRBJ1-6, with 7 bases matching TRBD1. This CDR3 spans 15 amino acids. The germline gives CDR1 MNHEY, CDR2 SVGAGI. V lost 4 bases and J lost 1; bases outside the gene matches: 1.

V is TRBV4-2 and J is TRBJ2-7; the match to TRBD2 covers 9 bases. The CDR3 length is 17 residues. Germline V gene lookup returns CDR1 LGHNA and CDR2 YNFKEQ. The V and J ends lost 0 bases and 3 bases, in that order; junction bases with no gene match: 9. In DNA form, the CDR3 reads TGTGCCAGCAGCCAAGACGATAGCGGGAGAATCGGCTACGAGCAGTACTTC. Its translation: CASSQDDSGRIGYEQYF.

The rearrangement uses TRBV19 and TRBJ2-1; TRBD2 agrees at 13 bases. Germline CDR1 and CDR2: LNHDA and SQIVND (reference sequence). Losses at the gene ends were 6 bases for V and 6 bases for J; bases not matched to a gene: 8. There are 16 residues in the CDR3. The chain's CDR3 is CASRTRLAGGANEQFF. Written as DNA, the CDR3 is TGTGCCAGTAGGACTCGACTAGCGGGAGGAGCCAATGAGCAGTTCTTC.

The V and J genes are TRBV6-1 and TRBJ2-7; D perhaps matches TRBD1 (6 bases). V was cut by 4 bases and J by 0 bases, with 16 bases left in between. Germline values: CDR1 MNHNS, CDR2 SASEGT. The CDR3 length is 16 residues. The CDR3 DNA follows: TGTGCCAGCAGTGGACGCAGACAGGCGAACTCCTACGAGCAGTACTTC. It yields the protein CASSGRRQANSYEQYF.